This section outlines one T cell receptor (beta chain) sequence together with its context. Its antigen is not known. The CDR3 is 15 residues long. V lost 4 bases and J lost 0, with 11 bases in between. Germline CDR1 SGHRS, CDR2 YFSETQ. The data belong to a study of cytomegalovirus exposure and HLA in healthy donors. Study-level points and caveats: Differences between HLA loci emerged in a later analysis of TCR association rates, with DRB1 most and HLA-C fewest. Most TCR sequences proved rare, with some public TCRs found in many donors.

The primer mix had 60 Vbeta and 13 Jbeta primers. Produced via immunoSEQ multiplex PCR; TCRdb's table is partial and in-frame only. Of under 90,000 clones listed, approximately 71% were seen once; the top ten hold 2% to 2.5%. The origin of this receptor is a man aged 35-49 years in good health and CMV-seronegative. The specimen was PBMCs. The gene calls are TRBV5-1 and TRBJ1-5; the D gene is possibly TRBD1 (6 bases). The CDR3 sequence: CASSVDSYSNQPQHF. The CDR3 DNA follows: TGCGCCAGCAGCGTGGACAGTTATAGCAATCAGCCCCAGCATTTT.